These T cell receptor beta chains were read from a single sample in a study of circulating and synovial CD4+ cells in juvenile arthritis. Sequencing was performed with immunoSEQ multiplex PCR; in TCRdb, only in-frame clones are kept and a portion is missing. There are tens of thousands of clones in the sample; 85% to 95% occur only once, and roughly 0.7% lies in the top ten. Material for sequencing was CD4+ T cells from blood. Receptor source: a human donor with juvenile idiopathic arthritis. Both conserved end residues are part of each CDR3. Each record gives: CDR3 protein, CDR3 DNA, V gene, clone size, D gene, J gene. The D gene is left open where the match is weak. Clone size is shown for a subset of rows, as once, few, many or a class of expanded clone.

cdr3_aa: CASSHKRGSNSPLHF
cdr3_nt: TGTGCCAGCAGCCATAAGAGGGGGAGTAATTCACCCCTCCACTTT
v_call: TRBV14
clone_size: -
d_call: -
j_call: TRBJ1-6

cdr3_aa: CASSQAGLSSYNEQFF
cdr3_nt: TGTGCCAGCAGCCAGGCGGGACTCAGCTCCTACAATGAGCAGTTCTTC
v_call: TRBV4-2
clone_size: -
d_call: -
j_call: TRBJ2-1

cdr3_aa: CATSSAGASPLHF
cdr3_nt: TGTGCCACCAGCTCAGCGGGGGCATCCCCCCTCCACTTT
v_call: TRBV15
clone_size: once
d_call: -
j_call: TRBJ1-6

cdr3_aa: CASSSRQGSSTDTQYF
cdr3_nt: TGTGCCAGCAGCTCCCGGCAGGGGTCAAGCACAGATACGCAGTATTTT
v_call: TRBV7-6
clone_size: -
d_call: -
j_call: TRBJ2-3

cdr3_aa: CASSLGGRNQPQHF
cdr3_nt: TGTGCCAGCAGCTTAGGGGGCCGCAATCAGCCCCAGCATTTT
v_call: TRBV13
clone_size: -
d_call: -
j_call: TRBJ1-5

cdr3_aa: CASSLTRLADLWENEQFF
cdr3_nt: TGTGCCAGCTCACTCACCCGGCTAGCGGACCTCTGGGAGAATGAGCAGTTCTTC
v_call: TRBV18
clone_size: -
d_call: TRBD2
j_call: TRBJ2-1

cdr3_aa: CAISAELPGAEQYF
cdr3_nt: TGTGCCATCAGTGCGGAGCTGCCTGGCGCCGAGCAGTACTTC
v_call: TRBV10-3
clone_size: -
d_call: -
j_call: TRBJ2-7

cdr3_aa: CASSQDLTASSGNTIYF
cdr3_nt: TGCGCCAGCAGCCAAGATTTGACAGCGAGCTCTGGAAACACCATATATTTT
v_call: TRBV4-1
clone_size: -
d_call: -
j_call: TRBJ1-3

cdr3_aa: CASSGGLAGGQETQYF
cdr3_nt: TGTGCCAGCAGCGGAGGACTAGCGGGGGGCCAAGAGACCCAGTACTTC
v_call: TRBV9
clone_size: -
d_call: TRBD2
j_call: TRBJ2-5

cdr3_aa: CASSLAQIANTGELFF
cdr3_nt: TGCGCCAGCAGCTTGGCACAAATCGCGAACACCGGGGAGCTGTTTTTT
v_call: TRBV5-1
clone_size: -
d_call: -
j_call: TRBJ2-2

cdr3_aa: CSARDSPEAFF
cdr3_nt: TGCAGTGCTAGAGATAGCCCTGAAGCTTTCTTT
v_call: TRBV20-1
clone_size: -
d_call: -
j_call: TRBJ1-1

cdr3_aa: CASSLSGGVNYNEQFF
cdr3_nt: TGTGCCAGCAGTTTAAGCGGCGGGGTGAACTACAATGAGCAGTTCTTC
v_call: TRBV7-2
clone_size: -
d_call: -
j_call: TRBJ2-1

cdr3_aa: CATRSRIGGGLSTDTQYF
cdr3_nt: TGTGCTACCCGATCTCGTATAGGGGGGGGCCTTAGCACAGATACGCAGTATTTT
v_call: TRBV12-5
clone_size: -
d_call: -
j_call: TRBJ2-3

cdr3_aa: CASSRDRESNQPQHF
cdr3_nt: TGTGCCAGCAGCCGGGACAGGGAGAGCAATCAGCCCCAGCATTTT
v_call: TRBV6-6
clone_size: -
d_call: TRBD1
j_call: TRBJ1-5

cdr3_aa: CASSQEGLAGSSGANVLTF
cdr3_nt: TGCGCCAGCAGCCAAGAGGGCCTAGCGGGGTCCTCTGGGGCCAACGTCCTGACTTTC
v_call: TRBV4-3
clone_size: -
d_call: TRBD2
j_call: TRBJ2-6

cdr3_aa: CAISESSGDEKLFF
cdr3_nt: TGTGCCATCAGTGAGTCGAGTGGAGATGAAAAACTGTTTTTT
v_call: TRBV10-3
clone_size: -
d_call: -
j_call: TRBJ1-4

cdr3_aa: CASSQVGQTLNYGYTF
cdr3_nt: TGTGCCAGCAGCCAAGTAGGACAGACCTTAAACTATGGCTACACCTTC
v_call: TRBV4-2
clone_size: -
d_call: -
j_call: TRBJ1-2

cdr3_aa: CASRASRQALSPLHF
cdr3_nt: TGTGCCAGCAGGGCCTCTAGACAGGCCCTTTCACCCCTCCACTTT
v_call: TRBV6-4
clone_size: once
d_call: -
j_call: TRBJ1-6

cdr3_aa: CASSPNADYGYTF
cdr3_nt: TGTGCCAGCTCACCTAACGCAGACTATGGCTACACCTTC
v_call: TRBV18
clone_size: -
d_call: -
j_call: TRBJ1-2

cdr3_aa: CAISPKGENTEAFF
cdr3_nt: TGTGCCATCAGCCCAAAGGGGGAAAACACTGAAGCTTTCTTT
v_call: TRBV10-3
clone_size: -
d_call: -
j_call: TRBJ1-1

cdr3_aa: CASSLTSSGNPGELFF
cdr3_nt: TGTGCCAGCAGCTTAACTTCCTCAGGGAACCCCGGGGAGCTGTTTTTT
v_call: TRBV7-8
clone_size: -
d_call: -
j_call: TRBJ2-2

cdr3_aa: CASSWERSSYEQYF
cdr3_nt: TGTGCCAGCAGCTGGGAGCGTTCCTCCTACGAGCAGTACTTC
v_call: TRBV5-6
clone_size: -
d_call: -
j_call: TRBJ2-7

cdr3_aa: CASSIRESSYSNQPQHF
cdr3_nt: TGTGCCAGTAGTATTAGAGAGTCCTCATATAGCAATCAGCCCCAGCATTTT
v_call: TRBV19
clone_size: -
d_call: -
j_call: TRBJ1-5

cdr3_aa: CASSRGQGPVYEQYF
cdr3_nt: TGTGCCAGCAGCAGAGGACAGGGTCCGGTCTACGAGCAGTACTTC
v_call: TRBV9
clone_size: -
d_call: TRBD1
j_call: TRBJ2-7

cdr3_aa: CASSPGLAISGGSYEQYF
cdr3_nt: TGTGCCAGCTCACCCGGACTAGCTATAAGCGGGGGGTCCTACGAGCAGTACTTC
v_call: TRBV18
clone_size: -
d_call: TRBD2
j_call: TRBJ2-7

cdr3_aa: CASSSSTPGTGELFF
cdr3_nt: TGTGCCAGCAGTTCTTCCACCCCGGGCACCGGGGAGCTGTTTTTT
v_call: TRBV6-5
clone_size: -
d_call: -
j_call: TRBJ2-2

cdr3_aa: CASSYSEGKSSYEQYF
cdr3_nt: TGTGCCAGCAGTTACTCCGAGGGAAAGAGCTCCTACGAGCAGTACTTC
v_call: TRBV6-4
clone_size: -
d_call: -
j_call: TRBJ2-7

cdr3_aa: CASSSQGATDTQYF
cdr3_nt: TGTGCCAGCAGCTCTCAGGGGGCCACAGATACGCAGTATTTT
v_call: TRBV7-3
clone_size: -
d_call: TRBD1
j_call: TRBJ2-3